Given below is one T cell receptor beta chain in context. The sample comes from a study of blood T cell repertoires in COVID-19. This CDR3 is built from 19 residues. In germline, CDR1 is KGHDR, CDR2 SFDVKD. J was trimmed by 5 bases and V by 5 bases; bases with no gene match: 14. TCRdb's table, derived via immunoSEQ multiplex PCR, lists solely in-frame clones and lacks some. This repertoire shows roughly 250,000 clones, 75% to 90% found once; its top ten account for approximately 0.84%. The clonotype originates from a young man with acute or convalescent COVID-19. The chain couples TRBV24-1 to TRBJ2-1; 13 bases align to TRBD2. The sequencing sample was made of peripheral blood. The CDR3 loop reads CATSARQGLAGSGDNEQFF. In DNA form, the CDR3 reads TGTGCCACCAGTGCCCGACAGGGACTAGCGGGATCGGGAGACAATGAGCAGTTCTTC.